The T cell receptor (beta chain) under discussion was sequenced for a study of cytomegalovirus exposure and HLA in healthy donors. The V end lost 3 bases, the J end lost 2 bases, and 10 bases lay between the germline ends. CDR1 and CDR2 from the germline V gene are SGHTA and FQGNSA. The CDR3 is 15 residues long. Some clones are missing from TCRdb's copy, which holds only in-frame ones; the method was immunoSEQ multiplex PCR. Of 65,000 to 80,000 clones detected, approximately 93% appear once; the ten largest clones hold approximately 3.3%. Study-wide results and caveats: In the 130 or so validation repertoires, a later analysis found that first-cohort TCR clusters tended to co-occur. There were some 150 TCR beta chains listed as cytomegalovirus-associated.

Remarks on this clone: Its antigen is as yet unknown.

Sample: PBMCs. The chain employs TRBV7-2 and TRBJ1-4, with D tentatively TRBD1 (5 bases). This clonotype was obtained from a woman under 30 in good health and CMV-seropositive. CDR3 amino acids: CASSFGGGTNEKLFF. CDR3 coding DNA: TGTGCCAGCAGCTTCGGGGGAGGCACTAATGAAAAACTGTTTTTT.